Shown below are 18 T cell receptor beta chains from a single sample sequenced in a study of blood T cells in healthy people across ages. Combining a sample-barcoded 5' primer with a J-beta primer mix, a second PCR ran for roughly 7 to 12 cycles. One entry per CDR3 protein, called by TCRdb with MiXCR from the 5' RACE reads. This table holds about 1,600,000 distinct CDR3 sequences, around 42% found once. Sample: blood. These receptor sequences come from a young woman in good health.

This clonotype has more than one count but fewer than ten. The gene calls are TRBV24-1 and TRBJ2-3; D not resolved. Trimming shortened V by 0 bases and J by 4 bases, and 13 bases separated the two germline ends. Germline values: CDR1 KGHDR, CDR2 SFDVKD. The CDR3 consists of 16 residues. This CDR3 reads CATSDLMDEAPDTQYF. DNA for the CDR3: TGTGCCACCAGTGATTTGATGGATGAGGCGCCAGATACGCAGTATTTT.

This sequence joins TRBV9 and TRBJ2-1; 11 bases map to TRBD2. This CDR3 contains 15 residues. Germline V gene data show CDR1 as SGDLS and CDR2 as YYNGEE. The CDR3 here is CAALKIAGGNNEQFF. The CDR3 DNA sequence: TGTGCGGCCCTGAAAATAGCGGGGGGGAACAATGAGCAGTTCTTC.

The chain joins TRBV5-1 to TRBJ2-4, with D tentatively TRBD1 (5 bases). Gene TRBJ2-7 matches the end of the DNA better, so the J call may be wrong. Germline V CDR1 and CDR2: SGHRS, YFSETQ. The CDR3 has 14 amino acids. The CDR3 is CASSLEQGHYEQYF. The CDR3 DNA reads as TGCGCCAGCAGCTTGGAGCAGGGTCACTACGAGCAGTACTTC.

This sequence joins TRBV20-1 and TRBJ2-1; TRBD2 matches at 8 bases. Unmatched junction bases numbered 9, after V lost 3 bases and J lost 2 bases. Germline V gives CDR1 DFQATT, CDR2 SNEGSKA (reference sequence). The CDR3 length is 16 residues. The CDR3 region is CSARGGSGGTYNEQFF. As DNA, the CDR3 is TGCAGTGCTAGGGGAGGGAGCGGGGGCACCTACAATGAGCAGTTCTTC.

This clonotype was recorded a few times. The chain couples TRBV5-1 to TRBJ2-1, with D possibly matching TRBD1 (5 bases). Germline V lookup: CDR1 SGHRS, CDR2 YFSETQ. V dropped 4 bases and J dropped 4 bases, with 12 bases sitting between them. The CDR3 is made up of 14 amino acids. As DNA, the CDR3 is TGCGCCAGCAGCACCTGGACAAATTACAATGAGCAGTTCTTC. It specifies CASSTWTNYNEQFF.

This clonotype has a handful of counts. The chain carries TRBV12-3 or TRBV12-4 and TRBJ2-7; D gene ambiguous. Trimming pared 5 bases from V and 6 bases from J, leaving 8 bases between. The CDR3 loop spans 11 amino acids. The CDR3 reads CASSAEREQYF. In DNA form, the CDR3 reads TGTGCCAGCAGTGCAGAGCGCGAGCAGTACTTC.

This chain links TRBV7-2 with TRBJ1-4; no firm D call. Germline V gene sequence: CDR1 SGHTA, CDR2 FQGNSA. V was pared by 5 bases and J by 5 bases, with 18 bases between. This CDR3 contains 16 residues. CDR3 region: CASSPGYGRRNEKLFF. The CDR3 nucleotides are TGTGCCAGCAGCCCGGGATACGGCAGAAGGAATGAAAAACTGTTTTTT.

The chain carries TRBV4-1 and TRBJ2-7, with 7 bases fitting TRBD1. There are 18 residues in the CDR3. Germline CDR1 MGHRA, CDR2 YSYEKL. With V trimmed by 1 base and J by 3 bases, 15 bases remained unmatched. The CDR3 reads CASSQASAGTDIYYEQYF. The DNA of the CDR3 is TGCGCCAGCAGCCAAGCCTCCGCAGGGACAGACATTTACTACGAGCAGTACTTC.

This chain uses TRBV7-3 with TRBJ1-6; TRBD1 is a possible D gene (6 bases). This CDR3 has 14 amino acids. The germline V gene has CDR1 SGHTA and CDR2 FQGTGA. V was pared by 4 bases and J by 7 bases, with 11 bases between. The CDR3 DNA is TGTGCCAGCAGCTCCGGACAGCAGAATTCACCCCTCCACTTT. This sequence encodes CASSSGQQNSPLHF.

Turning to this clonotype: A junction end diverges from the germline sequence, so it may reflect a read error. The chain links TRBV5-1 to TRBJ2-3, with D maybe TRBD1 (6 bases). In germline, CDR1 is SGHRS, CDR2 YFSETQ. CDR3 length equals 17 residues. The CDR3 DNA reads as TGCGCCAGCAGCTTGGCCGAGAGGGGGAGATTACCAGATACGCTGTATTTT. It codes for CASSLAERGRLPDTLYF. The full variable domain, completed using reference TRBV5-1 and TRBJ2-3, is KAGVTQTPRYLIKTRGQQVTLSCSPISGHRSVSWYQQTPGQGLQFLFEYFSETQRNKGNFPGRFSGRQFSNSRSEMNVSTLELGDSALYLCASSLAERGRLPDTLYFGPGTRLTVL.

The table lists this clonotype with a few counts. The V gene is TRBV7-8, the J gene TRBJ2-2; D is uncertain. CDR3 length: 11 residues. V was clipped by 10 bases and J by 2 bases, with 5 bases between them. The V gene's germline CDR1 is SGHVS and CDR2 FQNEAQ. The CDR3 sequence is CANSNTGELFF. The DNA for the CDR3 is TGTGCCAATAGTAACACCGGGGAGCTGTTTTTT.

About this clonotype: Mismatch with germline at one junction end may stem from a read error. The chain combines TRBV6-5 with TRBJ2-4, with 11 bases aligning to TRBD2. This CDR3 has 17 amino acids. Germline assignment: CDR1 MNHEY and CDR2 SVGAGI. The CDR3 sequence: CASGYTTSGTPKNIQYF. In DNA form, the CDR3 reads TGTGCCAGCGGTTATACGACTAGCGGGACGCCTAAAAACATTCAGTACTTC.

The chain employs TRBV30 and TRBJ1-1; no clear D. V was trimmed by 5 bases and J by 3 bases, leaving 4 bases between them. CDR1 and CDR2 (germline): GTSNPN, SVGIG (reference sequence). This CDR3 spans 10 amino acids. CDR3 DNA: TGTGCCTGGGTGGACACTGAAGCTTTCTTT. This gives the protein CAWVDTEAFF. The whole variable domain, remainder taken from reference TRBV30 and TRBJ1-1, is SQTIHQWPATLVQPVGSPLSLECTVEGTSNPNLYWYRQAAGRGLQLLFYSVGIGQISSEVPQNLSASRPQDRQFILSSKKLLLSDSGFYLCAWVDTEAFFGQGTRLTVV.

V is TRBV12-3 or TRBV12-4 and J is TRBJ1-2; 8 positions agree with TRBD1. Trimming took 4 bases from V and 2 from J; bases not matched to a gene: 6. CDR3 length: 15 amino acids. CDR3 protein: CASSWGTGLNYGYTF. CDR3 DNA: TGTGCCAGCAGTTGGGGGACAGGACTAAACTATGGCTACACCTTC.

The rearrangement joins TRBV11-2 to TRBJ2-4, with TRBD2 matching 12 bases. The CDR3 sequence is 17 residues long. Germline-derived CDR1 and CDR2 are SGHAT and FQNNGV. V trimming: 5 bases; J trimming: 7 bases; junction bases outside the gene matches: 12. DNA of the CDR3: TGTGCCAGCAGCCCTAGCGGGAGGGCAGGGGCGTCCAACATTCAGTACTTC. As protein: CASSPSGRAGASNIQYF. The full variable domain, in which reference TRBV11-2 and TRBJ2-4 provide the parts outside the CDR3, is EAGVAQSPRYKIIEKRQSVAFWCNPISGHATLYWYQQILGQGPKLLIQFQNNGVVDDSQLPKDRFSAERLKGVDSTLKIQPAKLEDSAVYLCASSPSGRAGASNIQYFGAGTRLSVL.

The V gene is TRBV3-1, the J gene TRBJ2-5; 8 nucleotides match TRBD2. V lost 2 bases to trimming and J lost 5 bases; unmatched junction nucleotides: 7. The CDR3 is 15 residues long. The germline gives CDR1 LGHDT, CDR2 YNNKEL (reference sequence). The CDR3 reads CASSQSSGGIETQYF. CDR3 coding DNA: TGTGCCAGCAGCCAATCCAGCGGGGGAATTGAGACCCAGTACTTC.

The V call is TRBV13, the J call TRBJ2-1, with D tentatively TRBD2 (6 bases). CDR1 PRHDT and CDR2 FYEKMQ come from the germline V gene (reference sequence). This CDR3 has 14 residues. The germline V and J ends were trimmed by 7 bases and 7 bases, with 17 bases remaining between them. CDR3 loop: CASNSQDGRNEQFF. CDR3 nucleotide sequence: TGTGCCAGCAACTCCCAGGACGGGAGAAATGAGCAGTTCTTC.

This clonotype came up many times. The V gene is TRBV10-3, the J gene TRBJ2-7; 7 bases line up with TRBD1. Looked up from germline, CDR1 is ENHRY and CDR2 is SYGVKD. CDR3 length: 15 amino acids. The trim removed 0 bases at V and 2 bases at J, leaving 4 bases unmatched. The CDR3 sequence: CAISESSQGAYEQYF. In DNA, the CDR3 is TGTGCCATCAGTGAGTCGAGTCAGGGGGCCTACGAGCAGTACTTC.